This T cell receptor beta chain was sequenced during a study of T cells in Graves' hyperthyroidism and ophthalmopathy. The study included ophthalmopathy patients with Clinical Activity Score at least 3, NOSPECS grade at least 4 and duration under 3 months. The diagnoses drew upon clinical symptoms, serum thyroxine and TRAb, thyroid ultrasound and orbital computed tomography. Amplification of TCR beta CDR3 regions used RNA as the template. When the TCR CDR3 underwent first-round RT-PCR, the HTBI primer set was used. A single record per CDR3 protein comes from TCRdb applying MiXCR to the multiplex PCR reads. The data contain about 400,000 distinct CDR3 sequences, roughly an eighth of them singletons. The CDR3 totals 10 residues. CDR1 DFQATT and CDR2 SNEGSKA come from the germline V gene (reference sequence).

The chain joins TRBV20-1 to TRBJ1-1; no clear D gene. The TCR sequence derives from a man in his forties or fifties with Graves' ophthalmopathy. The material sequenced was blood. In nucleotides, the CDR3 is TGCACCGCTGGCCTCTCTGAAGCTTTCTTT. Translated, it gives CTAGLSEAFF.